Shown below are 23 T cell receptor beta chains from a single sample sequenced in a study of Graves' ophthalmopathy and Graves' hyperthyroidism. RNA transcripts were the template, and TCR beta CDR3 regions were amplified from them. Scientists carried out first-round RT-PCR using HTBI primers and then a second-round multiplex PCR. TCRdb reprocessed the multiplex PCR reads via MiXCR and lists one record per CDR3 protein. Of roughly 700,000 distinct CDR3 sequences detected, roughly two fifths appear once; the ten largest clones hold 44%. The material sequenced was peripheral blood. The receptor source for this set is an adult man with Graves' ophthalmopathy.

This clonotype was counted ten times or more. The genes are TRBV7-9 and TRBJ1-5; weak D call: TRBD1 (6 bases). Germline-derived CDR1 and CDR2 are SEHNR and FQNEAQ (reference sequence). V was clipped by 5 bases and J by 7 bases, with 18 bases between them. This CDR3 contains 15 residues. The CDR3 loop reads CASSPEGGVGQPQHF. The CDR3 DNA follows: TGTGCCAGCAGCCCCGAAGGGGGTGTGGGCCAGCCCCAGCATTTT.

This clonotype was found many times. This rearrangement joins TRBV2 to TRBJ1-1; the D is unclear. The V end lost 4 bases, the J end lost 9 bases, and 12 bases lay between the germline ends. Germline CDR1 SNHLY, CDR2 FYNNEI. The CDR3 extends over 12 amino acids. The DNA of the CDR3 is TGTGCCAGCAGTGTTAACAGCTTACAAGCTTTCTTT. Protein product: CASSVNSLQAFF.

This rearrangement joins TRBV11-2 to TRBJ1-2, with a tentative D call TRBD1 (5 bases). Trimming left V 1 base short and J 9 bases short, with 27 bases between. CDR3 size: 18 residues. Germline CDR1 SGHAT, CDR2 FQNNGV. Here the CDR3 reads CASSLVSPGGDGFLRYTF. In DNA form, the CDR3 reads TGTGCCAGCAGCTTAGTCAGCCCCGGAGGGGACGGTTTCTTGCGCTACACCTTC.

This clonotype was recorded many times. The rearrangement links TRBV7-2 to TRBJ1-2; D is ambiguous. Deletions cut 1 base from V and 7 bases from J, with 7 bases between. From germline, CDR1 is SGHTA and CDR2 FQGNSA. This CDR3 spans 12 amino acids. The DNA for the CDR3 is TGTGCCAGCAGCTTAGAAACTGGTGGCTACACCTTC. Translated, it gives CASSLETGGYTF.

DNA of the CDR3: TGTGCCAGCAGCGTAGTGGCCCAGGGAGGCTATGGCTACACCTTC. It translates to CASSVVAQGGYGYTF. The chain couples TRBV9 to TRBJ1-2, with D maybe TRBD1 (5 bases). The CDR3 runs to 15 residues. Trimming removed 0 bases at V and 4 bases at J, with 13 bases between. Germline CDR1 reads SGDLS; CDR2 reads YYNGEE.

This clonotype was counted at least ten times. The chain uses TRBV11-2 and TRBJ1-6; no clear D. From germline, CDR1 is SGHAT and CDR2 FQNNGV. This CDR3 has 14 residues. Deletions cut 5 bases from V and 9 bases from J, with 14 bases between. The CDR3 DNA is TGTGCCAGCAGCCCGAAACCGACCCTTTCACCCCTCCACTTT. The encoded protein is CASSPKPTLSPLHF.

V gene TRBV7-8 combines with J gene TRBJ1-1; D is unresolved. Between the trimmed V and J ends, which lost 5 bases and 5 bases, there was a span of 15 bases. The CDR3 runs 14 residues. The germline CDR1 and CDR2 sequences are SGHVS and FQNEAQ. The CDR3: CASSPGWLGTEAFF. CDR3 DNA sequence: TGTGCCAGCAGCCCTGGTTGGCTTGGAACTGAAGCTTTCTTT.

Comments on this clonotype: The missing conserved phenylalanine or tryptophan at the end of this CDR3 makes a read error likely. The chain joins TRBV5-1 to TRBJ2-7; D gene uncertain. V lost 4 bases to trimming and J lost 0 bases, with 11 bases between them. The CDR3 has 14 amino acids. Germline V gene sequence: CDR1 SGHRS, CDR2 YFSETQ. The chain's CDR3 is CASSAGSASYEQYS. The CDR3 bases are TGCGCCAGCAGCGCCGGGTCCGCCTCCTACGAGCAGTACTCC.

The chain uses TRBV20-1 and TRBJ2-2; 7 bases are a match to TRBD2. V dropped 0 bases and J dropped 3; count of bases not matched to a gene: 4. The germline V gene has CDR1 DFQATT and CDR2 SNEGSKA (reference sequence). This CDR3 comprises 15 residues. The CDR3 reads CSAREGLVHTGELFF. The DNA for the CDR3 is TGCAGTGCTAGAGAAGGACTAGTCCACACCGGGGAGCTGTTTTTT.

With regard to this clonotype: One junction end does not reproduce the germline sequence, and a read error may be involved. CDR3 coding DNA: TGTGCCAGCGGCTTAGGTCCGGGGAGGGGTGGCTACACCTTC. Translation gives CASGLGPGRGGYTF. This chain uses TRBV7-2 with TRBJ1-2, with D possibly matching TRBD1 (5 bases). CDR3 length: 14 residues. Germline V gene lookup returns CDR1 SGHTA and CDR2 FQGNSA.

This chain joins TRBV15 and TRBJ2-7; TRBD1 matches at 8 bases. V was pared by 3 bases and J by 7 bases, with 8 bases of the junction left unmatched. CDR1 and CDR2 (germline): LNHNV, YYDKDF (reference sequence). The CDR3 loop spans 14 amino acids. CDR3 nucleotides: TGTGCCACCAGCAGGACAGGGGACACCGGGGAGCAGTACTTC. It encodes CATSRTGDTGEQYF.

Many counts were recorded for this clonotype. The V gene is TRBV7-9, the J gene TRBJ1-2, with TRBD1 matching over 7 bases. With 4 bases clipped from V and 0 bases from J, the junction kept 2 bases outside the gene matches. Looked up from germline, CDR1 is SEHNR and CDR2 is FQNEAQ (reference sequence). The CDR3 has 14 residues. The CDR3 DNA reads TGTGCCAGCAGCTGGGACAGCCCTAACTATGGCTACACCTTC. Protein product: CASSWDSPNYGYTF.

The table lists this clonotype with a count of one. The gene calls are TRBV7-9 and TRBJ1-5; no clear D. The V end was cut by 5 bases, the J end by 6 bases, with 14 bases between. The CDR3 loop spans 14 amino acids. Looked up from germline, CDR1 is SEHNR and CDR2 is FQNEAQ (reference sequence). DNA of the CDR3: TGTGCCAGCAGCCAATTATCATCCGGTCAGCCCCAGCATTTT. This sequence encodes CASSQLSSGQPQHF.

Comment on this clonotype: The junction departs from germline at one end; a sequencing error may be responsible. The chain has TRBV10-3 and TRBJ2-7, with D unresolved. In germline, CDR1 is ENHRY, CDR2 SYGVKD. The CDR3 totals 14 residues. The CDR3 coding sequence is TGTGCCAGCAGTCACGATGGGTTCTTGGACGAGCAGTACTTC. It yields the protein CASSHDGFLDEQYF.

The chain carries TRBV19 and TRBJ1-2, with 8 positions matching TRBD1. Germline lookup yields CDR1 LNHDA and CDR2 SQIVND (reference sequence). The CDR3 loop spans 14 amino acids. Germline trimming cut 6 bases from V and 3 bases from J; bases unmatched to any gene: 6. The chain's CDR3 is CASRTDRGDYGYTF. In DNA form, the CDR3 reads TGTGCCAGTAGGACCGACAGGGGTGACTATGGCTACACCTTC.

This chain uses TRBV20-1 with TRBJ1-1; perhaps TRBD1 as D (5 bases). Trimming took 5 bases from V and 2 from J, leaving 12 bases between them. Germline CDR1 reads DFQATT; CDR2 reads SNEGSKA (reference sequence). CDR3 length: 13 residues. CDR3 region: CSAVVGDNTEAFF. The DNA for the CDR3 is TGCAGTGCTGTGGTGGGGGATAACACTGAAGCTTTCTTT.

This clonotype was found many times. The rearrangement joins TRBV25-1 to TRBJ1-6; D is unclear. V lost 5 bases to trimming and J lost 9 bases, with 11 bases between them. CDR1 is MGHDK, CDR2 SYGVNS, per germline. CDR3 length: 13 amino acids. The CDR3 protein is CASSLWASSPLHF. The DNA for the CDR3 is TGTGCCAGCAGTTTATGGGCAAGTTCACCCCTCCACTTT.

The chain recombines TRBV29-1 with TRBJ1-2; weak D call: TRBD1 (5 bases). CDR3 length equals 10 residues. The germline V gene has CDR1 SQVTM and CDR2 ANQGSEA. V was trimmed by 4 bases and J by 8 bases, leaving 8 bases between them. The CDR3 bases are TGCAGCGTTGGGGGCAGGGGCTACACCTTC. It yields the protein CSVGGRGYTF. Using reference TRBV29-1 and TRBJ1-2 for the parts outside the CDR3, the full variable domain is SAVISQKPSRDICQRGTSLTIQCQVDSQVTMMFWYRQQPGQSLTLIATANQGSEATYESGFVIDKFPISRPNLTFSTLTVSNMSPEDSSIYLCSVGGRGYTFGSGTRLTVV.

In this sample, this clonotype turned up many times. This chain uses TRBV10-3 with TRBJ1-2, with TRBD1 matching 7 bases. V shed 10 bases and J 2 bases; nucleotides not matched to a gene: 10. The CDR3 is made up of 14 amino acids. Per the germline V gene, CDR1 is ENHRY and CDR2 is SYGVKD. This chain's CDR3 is CASRGQAVNYGYTF. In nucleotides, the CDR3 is TGTGCCAGCAGAGGACAGGCGGTGAACTATGGCTACACCTTC.

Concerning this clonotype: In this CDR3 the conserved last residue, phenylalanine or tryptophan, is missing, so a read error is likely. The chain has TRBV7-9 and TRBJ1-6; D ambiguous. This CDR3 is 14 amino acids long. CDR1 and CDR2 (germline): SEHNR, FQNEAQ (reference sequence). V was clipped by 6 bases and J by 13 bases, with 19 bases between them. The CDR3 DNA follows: TGTGCCAGCAGTCCCGTCGGTATGGATGGTCCCCTCCACTCT. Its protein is CASSPVGMDGPLHS.

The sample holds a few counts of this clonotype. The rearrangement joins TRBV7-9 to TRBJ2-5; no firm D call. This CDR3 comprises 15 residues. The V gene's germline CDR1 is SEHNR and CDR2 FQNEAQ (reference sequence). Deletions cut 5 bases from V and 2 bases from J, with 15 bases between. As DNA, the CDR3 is TGTGCCAGCAGCCCCTACGGCATCTCGCAAGAGACCCAGTACTTC. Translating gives CASSPYGISQETQYF.

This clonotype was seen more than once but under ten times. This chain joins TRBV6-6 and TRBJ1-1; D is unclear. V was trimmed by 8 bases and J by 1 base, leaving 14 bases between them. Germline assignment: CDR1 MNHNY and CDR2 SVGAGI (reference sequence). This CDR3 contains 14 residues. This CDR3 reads CASRGAGENTEAFF. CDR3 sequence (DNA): TGTGCCAGCCGAGGTGCAGGAGAGAACACTGAAGCTTTCTTT.

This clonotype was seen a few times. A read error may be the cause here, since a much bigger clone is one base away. CDR3 nucleotide sequence: TGTGCCAACAGTGTATGGGACAGAGGAAGCAATCAGCCCCAGCATTTT. The encoded protein is CANSVWDRGSNQPQHF. This chain connects TRBV2 to TRBJ1-5; TRBD1 matches at 7 bases. Germline values: CDR1 SNHLY, CDR2 FYNNEI. The CDR3 consists of 16 residues.